This T cell receptor beta chain was recovered during a study of blood T cell repertoires in COVID-19. Living in 25 or so US areas, the participants were between roughly 18 and 89 years of age. Clinical history reported by participants formed the basis on which cohorts were assigned. Germline V gene sequence: CDR1 SGHNT, CDR2 YYREEE (reference sequence). The V gene lost 2 bases and the J gene lost 0 bases, with 8 bases spanning the gap. This CDR3 region has 15 residues. Generated by immunoSEQ multiplex PCR, the TCRdb table keeps only in-frame clones and is missing some. The profile shows about 280,000 clones, nearly 90% of them singletons.

Sample: PBMCs or T cells enriched from blood (not recorded which). The chain employs TRBV5-4 and TRBJ1-4; the D gene is possibly TRBD1 (5 bases). The origin of this receptor is a woman aged 18-30 years with acute COVID-19. The CDR3 region has the DNA TGTGCCAGCAGCTTCTCGACAGCAACTAATGAAAAACTGTTTTTT. Translated, it gives CASSFSTATNEKLFF. Combining the CDR3 with reference TRBV5-4 and TRBJ1-4 gives the whole variable domain ETGVTQSPTHLIKTRGQQVTLRCSSQSGHNTVSWYQQALGQGPQFIFQYYREEENGRGNFPPRFSGLQFPNYSSELNVNALELDDSALYLCASSFSTATNEKLFFGSGTQLSVL.